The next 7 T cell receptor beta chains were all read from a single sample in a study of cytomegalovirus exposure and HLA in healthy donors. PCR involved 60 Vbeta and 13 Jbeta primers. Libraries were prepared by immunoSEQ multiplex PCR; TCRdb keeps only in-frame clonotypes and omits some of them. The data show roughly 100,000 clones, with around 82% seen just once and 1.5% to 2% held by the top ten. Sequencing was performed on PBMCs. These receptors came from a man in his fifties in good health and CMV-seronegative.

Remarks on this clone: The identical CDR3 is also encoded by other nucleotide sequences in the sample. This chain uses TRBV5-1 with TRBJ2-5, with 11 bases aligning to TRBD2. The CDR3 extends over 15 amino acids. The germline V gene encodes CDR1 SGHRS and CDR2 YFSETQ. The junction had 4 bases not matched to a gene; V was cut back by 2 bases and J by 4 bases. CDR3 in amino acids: CASSFSGGAGETQYF. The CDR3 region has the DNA TGCGCCAGCAGCTTTAGCGGGGGGGCAGGAGAGACCCAGTACTTC. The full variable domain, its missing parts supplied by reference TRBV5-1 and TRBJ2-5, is KAGVTQTPRYLIKTRGQQVTLSCSPISGHRSVSWYQQTPGQGLQFLFEYFSETQRNKGNFPGRFSGRQFSNSRSEMNVSTLELGDSALYLCASSFSGGAGETQYFGPGTRLLVL.

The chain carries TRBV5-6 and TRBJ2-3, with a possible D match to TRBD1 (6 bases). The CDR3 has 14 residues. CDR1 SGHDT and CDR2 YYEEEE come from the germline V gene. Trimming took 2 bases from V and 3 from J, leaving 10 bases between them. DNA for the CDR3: TGTGCCAGCAGCTTAGAGCAGGGGACAGATACGCAGTATTTT. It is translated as CASSLEQGTDTQYF.

Here the CDR3 reads CASRPHFSLERYEQYF. CDR3 in DNA: TGTGCCAGCAGACCACACTTTAGCCTAGAACGCTACGAGCAGTACTTC. V and J are TRBV2 and TRBJ2-5; D gene unclear. TRBJ2-7 explains the end of the DNA better; the J call may be wrong. There are 16 residues in the CDR3. The germline V gene encodes CDR1 SNHLY and CDR2 FYNNEI.

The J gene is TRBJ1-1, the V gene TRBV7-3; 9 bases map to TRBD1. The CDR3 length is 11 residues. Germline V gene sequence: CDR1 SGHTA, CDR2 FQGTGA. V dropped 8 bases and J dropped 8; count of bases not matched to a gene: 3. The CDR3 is CASRGTGEAFF. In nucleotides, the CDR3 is TGTGCCAGCCGAGGGACAGGGGAAGCTTTCTTT.

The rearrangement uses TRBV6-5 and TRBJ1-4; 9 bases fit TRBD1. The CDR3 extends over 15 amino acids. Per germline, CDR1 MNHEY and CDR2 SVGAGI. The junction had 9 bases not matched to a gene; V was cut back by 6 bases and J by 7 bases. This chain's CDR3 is CASSSTGGRAEKLFF. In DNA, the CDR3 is TGTGCCAGCAGCTCAACAGGGGGCAGGGCTGAAAAACTGTTTTTT.

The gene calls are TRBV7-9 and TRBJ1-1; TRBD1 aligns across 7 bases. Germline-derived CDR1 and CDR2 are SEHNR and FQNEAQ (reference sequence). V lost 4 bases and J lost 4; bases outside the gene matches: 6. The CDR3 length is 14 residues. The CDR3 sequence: CASSSTGVSTEAFF. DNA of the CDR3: TGTGCCAGCAGCTCCACAGGGGTGAGCACTGAAGCTTTCTTT.

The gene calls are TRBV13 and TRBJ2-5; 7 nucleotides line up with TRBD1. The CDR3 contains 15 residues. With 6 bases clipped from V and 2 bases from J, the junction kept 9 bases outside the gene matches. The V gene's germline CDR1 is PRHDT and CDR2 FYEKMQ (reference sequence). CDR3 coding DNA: TGTGCCAGCAGTCGAGTAGTGACAGGGCAAGAGACCCAGTACTTC. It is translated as CASSRVVTGQETQYF.